One sample yielded the 9 T cell receptor beta chains listed below, sequenced in a study of PD-1 blockade in classical Hodgkin lymphoma. Stated time point: newly diagnosed, previously untreated cHL patient sample. Some clones are missing from TCRdb's copy, which holds only in-frame ones; the method was immunoSEQ multiplex PCR. Of 25,000 to 35,000 clones in the sample, roughly 92% were seen once. The source material was peripheral blood mononuclear cells (PBMCs). These TCRs come from a human donor with classical Hodgkin lymphoma.

The J gene is TRBJ1-2, the V gene TRBV11-1; tentative D call: TRBD1 (5 bases). Germline CDR1 reads SGHAT; CDR2 reads FQDESV (reference sequence). The CDR3 runs 17 residues. Trimming took off 4 bases at V and 3 bases at J, with 21 bases between the two ends. The DNA for the CDR3 is TGTGCCAGCAGCTCCTATACAGACAGTTCACGCCACTATGGCTACACCTTC. Translated: CASSSYTDSSRHYGYTF. Full variable domain (rest looked up from reference TRBV11-1 and TRBJ1-2): EAEVAQSPRYKITEKSQAVAFWCDPISGHATLYWYRQILGQGPELLVQFQDESVVDDSQLPKDRFSAERLKGVDSTLKIQPAELGDSAMYLCASSSYTDSSRHYGYTFGSGTRLTVV.

The chain links TRBV5-1 to TRBJ1-1, with D possibly matching TRBD1 (5 bases). Trimming removed 3 bases from V and 1 base from J, with 10 bases in between. CDR3 length equals 14 residues. The germline gives CDR1 SGHRS, CDR2 YFSETQ. The CDR3 reads CASSSFQGNTEAFF. In DNA form, the CDR3 reads TGCGCCAGCAGCTCCTTTCAGGGGAACACTGAAGCTTTCTTT.

The chain employs TRBV19 and TRBJ1-1; a weak D match, TRBD1 (6 bases). Per the germline V gene, CDR1 is LNHDA and CDR2 is SQIVND (reference sequence). Trimming left V 4 bases short and J 5 bases short, with 17 bases between. The CDR3 sequence is 15 residues long. The CDR3 sequence is CASSTLQGSGTEAFF. CDR3 DNA sequence: TGTGCCAGTAGTACCCTCCAGGGGTCGGGGACTGAAGCTTTCTTT.

This sequence joins TRBV5-1 and TRBJ1-1; the D is unclear. This CDR3 is 15 amino acids long. Trimming stripped 4 bases from V and 4 bases from J, with 17 bases between. The germline V gene has CDR1 SGHRS and CDR2 YFSETQ. CDR3 residues: CASSLSDVRGTEAFF. CDR3 in DNA: TGCGCCAGCAGCCTCTCAGACGTCCGGGGCACTGAAGCTTTCTTT.

This rearrangement joins TRBV27 to TRBJ2-1; D remains unclear. Germline CDR1 MNHEY, CDR2 SMNVEV (reference sequence). The germline V and J ends were trimmed by 8 bases and 3 bases, with 14 bases remaining between them. The length of the CDR3 is 14 residues. The CDR3 protein is CASSTIPIYNEQFF. The CDR3 DNA sequence: TGTGCCAGCTCTACGATCCCTATCTACAATGAGCAGTTCTTC.

The CDR3 region is CASSSGTGLRGGPTGELFF. In DNA, the CDR3 is TGTGCCAGCAGCTCCGGGACAGGGCTTAGGGGGGGCCCTACCGGGGAGCTGTTTTTT. The chain recombines TRBV7-2 with TRBJ2-2; 9 bases are a match to TRBD1. CDR3 length equals 19 residues. V gave up 4 bases and J gave up 5 bases; unmatched junction bases: 17. In germline, CDR1 is SGHTA, CDR2 FQGNSA. Supplemented by reference TRBV7-2 and TRBJ2-2, the full variable domain reads GAGVSQSPSNKVTEKGKDVELRCDPISGHTALYWYRQSLGQGLEFLIYFQGNSAPDKSGLPSDRFSAERTGGSVSTLTIQRTQQEDSAVYLCASSSGTGLRGGPTGELFFGEGSRLTVL.

The chain links TRBV5-6 to TRBJ2-7; 14 bases are a match to TRBD2. Unmatched junction bases numbered 7, after V lost 2 bases and J lost 0 bases. Per germline, CDR1 SGHDT and CDR2 YYEEEE. There are 18 residues in the CDR3. CDR3 protein: CASSFGGTSGSHSYEQYF. CDR3 sequence (DNA): TGTGCCAGCAGCTTTGGGGGGACTAGCGGGAGTCACTCCTACGAGCAGTACTTC.

This clone occurred once. The chain combines TRBV2 with TRBJ2-3; 9 nucleotides line up with TRBD1. CDR3 size: 16 residues. J lost 3 bases, V lost 6 bases, and 10 bases had no gene match. The germline gives CDR1 SNHLY, CDR2 FYNNEI. The CDR3 nucleotides read TGTGCCAGCAGGGTACAGGGGGCGAGTAGGACAGATACGCAGTATTTT. Amino acids: CASRVQGASRTDTQYF.

The CDR3 DNA follows: TGTGCCAGCAGCTTCAGCCAGAAATATGGCTACACCTTC. This translates into CASSFSQKYGYTF. This rearrangement joins TRBV5-5 to TRBJ1-2; no reliable D call. This CDR3 comprises 13 residues. V was trimmed by 2 bases and J by 5 bases, leaving 10 bases between them. The germline CDR1 and CDR2 sequences are SGHKS and YYEKEE (reference sequence).